A selection of T cell receptor beta chains follows, all from one sample in a study of early T cells in non-severe SARS-CoV-2 infection. One entry per CDR3 protein, called by TCRdb with MiXCR from the 5' RACE reads. The table shows some 80,000 distinct CDR3 sequences, with 8.5% to 12% occurring only once. The sequences come from whole blood, collected at baseline. These receptor sequences come from an adult who was a healthcare worker with PCR-confirmed SARS-CoV-2 infection or an uninfected control (not recorded which). CDR3s include the opening cysteine and the closing phenylalanine or tryptophan. A D gene is named only where the DNA matches it firmly. Only part of the rows carry a size: once, few, many, or a class if the clone is expanded.

clone_size | j_call | d_call | v_call | cdr3_nt | cdr3_aa
many | TRBJ2-3 | TRBD2 | TRBV7-2 | TGTGCCAGCAGCAGAAAGACTAGCGTTCGTTCTGATACGCAGTATTTT | CASSRKTSVRSDTQYF
few | TRBJ1-2 | . | TRBV27 | TGTGCCAGCAGTATCCGGTCCGGCTATGGCTACACCTTC | CASSIRSGYGYTF
. | TRBJ1-5 | . | TRBV28 | TGTGCAGAGGGACGGCCGCTAAACAATCAGCCCCAGCATTTT | CAEGRPLNNQPQHF
many | TRBJ2-7 | TRBD2 | TRBV20-1 | TGCAGTGCACAAGCGGGAGAGCTCTACGAGCAGTACTTC | CSAQAGELYEQYF
few | TRBJ1-6 | . | TRBV7-8 | TGTGCCAGCAGCTTAGCCCGGCCAGGGAGCTCCTATAATTCACCCCTCCACTTT | CASSLARPGSSYNSPLHF
many | TRBJ2-7 | . | TRBV2 | TGTGCCAGCAGTGACGCCCGGGCGGCGGGGCAGTACTTC | CASSDARAAGQYF
. | TRBJ2-2 | . | TRBV21-1 | TGTGCCAGCAACCCCCCTTGGACAGCCCCTTCGGCGGCCGGGGAGCTGTTTTTT | CASNPPWTAPSAAGELFF
. | TRBJ1-3 | TRBD1 | TRBV3-1 | TGTGCCAGCAGCCTCAGGACAGGGGGTCCAAACACCATATATTTT | CASSLRTGGPNTIYF
few | TRBJ2-1 | TRBD1 | TRBV5-6 | TGTGCCAGCAGCCGGACAGGGAATGAGCAGTTCTTC | CASSRTGNEQFF
many | TRBJ2-2 | . | TRBV3-1 | TGTGCCAGCAGCCAAGCGTGGGGGTCAGAGACCGGGGAGCTGTTTTTT | CASSQAWGSETGELFF
. | TRBJ2-1 | TRBD2 | TRBV11-2 | TGTGCCAGCAGCTTAAACGGACTAGCGGGAGACGTTGAGCAGTTCTTC | CASSLNGLAGDVEQFF
many | TRBJ2-1 | . | TRBV5-1 | TGCGCCAGCAGCTTGGGACTAGACACCTACAATGAGCAGTTCTTC | CASSLGLDTYNEQFF
. | TRBJ1-2 | . | TRBV27 | TGTGCCAGCAGTTCGAGTTCTGGTGGCTACACCTTC | CASSSSSGGYTF
few | TRBJ1-6 | . | TRBV27 | TGTGCCAGCAGTTTTCGGGCGTCCGCAAGCTCCTATAATTCACCCCTCCACTTT | CASSFRASASSYNSPLHF
many | TRBJ2-1 | TRBD2 | TRBV27 | TGTGCCAGCAGACCCCGAGCGGGAGGGAACTACAATGAGCAGTTCTTC | CASRPRAGGNYNEQFF
few | TRBJ2-5 | . | TRBV5-4 | TGTGCCAGCAGCCACCGGACCGTGAATTTGGAGACCCAGTACTTC | CASSHRTVNLETQYF
few | TRBJ2-2 | TRBD1 | TRBV20-1 | TGCAGTGCTATGACAGGGGGCAACACCGGGGAGCTGTTTTTT | CSAMTGGNTGELFF
many | TRBJ2-3 | TRBD2 | TRBV27 | TGTGCCAGCAGTTTCCTAGCGGGAGGGTTAGATACGCAGTATTTT | CASSFLAGGLDTQYF
many | TRBJ2-7 | . | TRBV10-3 | TGTGCCATCAGTGAGTCTGCGGAACCGGGCGAGCAGTACTTC | CAISESAEPGEQYF
. | TRBJ2-7 | . | TRBV30 | TGTGCCTGGAGTAAAAAGGGAGATATCTACGAGCAGTACTTC | CAWSKKGDIYEQYF
many | TRBJ2-5 | TRBD1 | TRBV4-2 | TGTGCCAGCAGCCCAGGGGTTCGCCAGGGGGCTAGAGAGACCCAGTACTTC | CASSPGVRQGARETQYF
few | TRBJ2-2 | . | TRBV7-6 | TGTGCCAGCACTGCAGGTCGGGGGTCGAACACCGGGGAGCTGTTTTTT | CASTAGRGSNTGELFF
. | TRBJ2-5 | TRBD2 | TRBV5-4 | TGTGCCAGCAGCTTCGGACTAGCGAGCCAAGAGACCCAGTACTTC | CASSFGLASQETQYF
few | TRBJ1-2 | . | TRBV5-6 | TGTGCCAGCAGCTTGTCGACAGGAAACTATGGCTACACCTTC | CASSLSTGNYGYTF
. | TRBJ1-2 | TRBD1 | TRBV6-5 | TGTGCCAGCAGTCCCGACAGGGCTTATAACTATGGCTACACCTTC | CASSPDRAYNYGYTF
. | TRBJ2-1 | TRBD2 | TRBV6-1 | TGTGCCAGCAGTGAAGCCGGGACTAGTTTGATTGAGCAGTTCTTC | CASSEAGTSLIEQFF
many | TRBJ2-3 | TRBD1 | TRBV5-1 | TGCGCCAGCAGCTTGGGGGACAGGGACACAGATACGCAGTATTTT | CASSLGDRDTDTQYF
medium-sized | TRBJ2-1 | TRBD2 | TRBV27 | TGTGCCAGCACTCCAGGACTAGCGGGAGCCTACAATGAGCAGTTCTTC | CASTPGLAGAYNEQFF
few | TRBJ2-3 | . | TRBV20-1 | TGCAGTGCTAGTAGCGGCCCGGGGTATACGCAGTATTTT | CSASSGPGYTQYF
many | TRBJ1-2 | . | TRBV13 | TGTGCCAGCAGCTTCCAGATCGGAGGGTACTACACCTTC | CASSFQIGGYYTF
. | TRBJ1-4 | TRBD1 | TRBV28 | TGTGCCAGCAGCCCTCCGGGACAGGGAAATGAAAAACTGTTTTTT | CASSPPGQGNEKLFF
. | TRBJ2-7 | . | TRBV27 | TGTGCCAGCAGTACAGGGCGAACCTACGAGCAGTACTTC | CASSTGRTYEQYF
few | TRBJ1-2 | TRBD1 | TRBV6-6 | TGTGCCAGCAGTTACCCGGGACAGAGGAACTATGGCTACACCTTC | CASSYPGQRNYGYTF
many | TRBJ2-1 | . | TRBV20-1 | TGCAGTATGGGGGACGCGGGTCCAGGGAGTCGCAATGAGCAGTTCTTC | CSMGDAGPGSRNEQFF
. | TRBJ2-1 | . | TRBV21-1 | TGTGCGCGTAAGGGGGGAAGGGGTTCCTACTACAATGAGCAGTTCTTC | CARKGGRGSYYNEQFF
once | TRBJ2-1 | . | TRBV5-1 | TGCGCCAGCAGCTTGGCCTCCCCAGGGCATTACAATGAGCAGTTCTTC | CASSLASPGHYNEQFF
many | TRBJ1-5 | . | TRBV14 | TGTGCCAGCAGCCAAGGGTTCCAGCCCCAGCATTTT | CASSQGFQPQHF
few | TRBJ1-4 | TRBD1 | TRBV2 | TGTGCCAGCAGAGTCGGACAGGGGCCGGCAAATGAAAAACTGTTTTTT | CASRVGQGPANEKLFF
few | TRBJ2-3 | . | TRBV4-2 | TGTGCCAGCAGCCAAGGTGAACCTAGCTCTTTCACAGATACGCAGTATTTT | CASSQGEPSSFTDTQYF
many | TRBJ2-1 | . | TRBV7-9 | TGTGCCAGCATGGGGCAGGGACTCTACAATGAGCAGTTCTTC | CASMGQGLYNEQFF
many | TRBJ1-4 | . | TRBV9 | TGTGCCAGCAGCGTCGGAGGGGCAACTAATGAAAAACTGTTTTTT | CASSVGGATNEKLFF
. | TRBJ2-1 | . | TRBV10-1 | TGCGCCAGCAGTGAGTTGGGGTGGGAGCAGTTCTTC | CASSELGWEQFF
many | TRBJ2-3 | TRBD2 | TRBV29-1 | TGCAGCGTAGCCCAGACTAGCAGCAGCCCTAAGTATTTT | CSVAQTSSSPKYF
many | TRBJ1-4 | . | TRBV11-2 | TGTGCCAGCAGCTGGGGGAGGGCAAGTAATGAAAAACTGTTTTTT | CASSWGRASNEKLFF
many | TRBJ1-5 | . | TRBV12-3/TRBV12-4 | TGTGCCAGCAGCCCTAACAGGGCCTTGGGGCCCCAGCATTTT | CASSPNRALGPQHF
. | TRBJ2-1 | TRBD2 | TRBV5-4 | TGTGCCAGCAGTCCTCCCCACGCGGGGGCCTACAATGAGCAGTTCTTC | CASSPPHAGAYNEQFF
. | TRBJ2-1 | TRBD2 | TRBV20-1 | TGCAGTGCTAGCCTAGGACTAGCGGGAGGTGAGCAGTTCTTC | CSASLGLAGGEQFF
. | TRBJ2-7 | . | TRBV7-9 | TGTGCCAGCAGCTTCGCGACTCGTTACGAGCAGTACTTC | CASSFATRYEQYF
few | TRBJ2-4 | TRBD2 | TRBV7-2 | TGTGCCAGCAGCCGGACTAGCGGGAGAGAAAACATTCAGTACTTC | CASSRTSGRENIQYF